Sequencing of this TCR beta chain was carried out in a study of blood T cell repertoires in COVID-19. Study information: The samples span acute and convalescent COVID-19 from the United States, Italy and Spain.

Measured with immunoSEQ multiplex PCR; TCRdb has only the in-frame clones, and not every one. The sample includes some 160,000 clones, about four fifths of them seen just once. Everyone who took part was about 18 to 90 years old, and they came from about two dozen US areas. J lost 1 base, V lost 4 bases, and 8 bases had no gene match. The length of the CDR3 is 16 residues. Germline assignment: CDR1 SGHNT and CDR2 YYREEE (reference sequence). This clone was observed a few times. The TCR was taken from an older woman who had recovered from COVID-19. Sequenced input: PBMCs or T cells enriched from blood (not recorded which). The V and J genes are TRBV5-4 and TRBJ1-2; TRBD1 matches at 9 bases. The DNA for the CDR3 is TGTGCCAGCAGCCCCTCGGGACAGGGCCTTAACTATGGCTACACCTTC. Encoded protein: CASSPSGQGLNYGYTF.